This T cell receptor beta chain originates from a study of blood T cells in healthy people across ages. This clonotype came up many times. PCR was performed a second time for about 7 to 11 cycles using a sample-barcoded 5' primer and a J-beta primer mix. TCRdb analysed the 5' RACE reads with MiXCR anew, one entry per CDR3 protein. The sample has about 1.7 million distinct CDR3 sequences, approximately 30% seen once. CDR1 and CDR2 (germline): KGHDR, SFDVKD. The CDR3 loop spans 15 amino acids. The trim removed 3 bases at V and 9 bases at J, leaving 5 bases unmatched. The V and J genes are TRBV24-1 and TRBJ2-1; 12 bases map to TRBD1. This receptor was taken from a woman between 25 and 40 years old in good health. The specimen was blood. CDR3 in DNA: TGTGCCACCAGTGATAAGGGACAGGGGGCTGGTGAGCAGTTCTTC. This sequence encodes CATSDKGQGAGEQFF.